The 4 T cell receptor beta chains presented below share a single source sample, sequenced in a study of T cells in Graves' hyperthyroidism and ophthalmopathy. TCR beta CDR3 regions were amplified from RNA. A first-round RT-PCR of the TCR CDR3 used the HTBI primer set. TCRdb re-called the multiplex PCR reads with MiXCR, one entry per CDR3 protein. The table includes approximately 720,000 distinct CDR3 sequences, about 17% detected once. Material: blood. The origin of the receptors is a woman between 45 and 60 years old with Graves' hyperthyroidism that later progressed to Graves' ophthalmopathy.

The chain links TRBV5-1 to TRBJ1-1, with a tentative D call TRBD1 (5 bases). CDR1 is SGHRS and CDR2 is YFSETQ in the germline V gene. The V gene lost 4 bases and the J gene lost 5 bases, with 18 bases spanning the gap. The CDR3 is 15 residues long. Written as DNA, the CDR3 is TGCGCCAGCAGCGAGCCGTTGGGGCGCGGGACTGAAGCTTTCTTT. Its translation is CASSEPLGRGTEAFF.

This clonotype was observed many times. V usage is TRBV20-1 and J usage is TRBJ2-1; the match to TRBD2 covers 10 bases. The CDR3 consists of 19 residues. With V trimmed by 2 bases and J by 3 bases, 16 bases remained unmatched. Looked up from germline, CDR1 is DFQATT and CDR2 is SNEGSKA (reference sequence). CDR3 sequence (DNA): TGCAGTGCTAGACCCCCAGGGGCTAGCGGGGGTTTCGGCTACAATGAGCAGTTCTTC. The encoded protein is CSARPPGASGGFGYNEQFF.

This clonotype was detected ten times or more. The chain links TRBV3-1 to TRBJ2-7; 7 positions agree with TRBD2. J was trimmed by 0 bases and V by 4 bases; bases with no gene match: 6. The CDR3 length is 15 residues. Germline V gene data show CDR1 as LGHDT and CDR2 as YNNKEL (reference sequence). The CDR3 DNA is TGTGCCAGCAGCCCCGGGGGGTACCACTCCTACGAGCAGTACTTC. Translating it yields CASSPGGYHSYEQYF.

This clonotype came up a few times. The J gene is TRBJ1-2, the V gene TRBV7-2, with D possibly matching TRBD1 (5 bases). Germline V gene sequence: CDR1 SGHTA, CDR2 FQGNSA. This CDR3 spans 14 amino acids. Trimming pared 1 base from V and 7 bases from J, leaving 13 bases between. The CDR3 DNA reads TGTGCCAGCAGCTTAGGGACACCCCCGGCTGGCTACACCTTC. Translating it yields CASSLGTPPAGYTF.